Sequencing of this T cell receptor beta chain was carried out in a study of tumor-infiltrating lymphocytes in oesophageal squamous cell carcinoma. This clonotype showed up many times. The junction departs from germline at one end; a sequencing error may be responsible. TCRdb ran MiXCR on the PCR reads and lists one entry per CDR3 protein. The sample contains around 14,000 distinct CDR3 sequences, roughly 50% of which appear only once. The germline gives CDR1 SGHNT, CDR2 YYREEE (reference sequence). The CDR3 is made up of 15 amino acids. V usage is TRBV5-4 and J usage is TRBJ2-5, with TRBD1 matching 9 bases. The clonotype originates from a male donor with esophageal squamous cell carcinoma. The source material was esophageal tumor tissue. CDR3 in amino acids: CASSFYRGHQETQYF. Here the CDR3 DNA reads TGCGCCAGCAGCTTTTACAGGGGGCATCAAGAGACCCAGTACTTC.